The entry below describes one T cell receptor beta chain. What it recognizes is unknown. Documented time point: patch test 1, 2 weeks after DPC sensitization. As for treatment: therapeutic diphenylcyclopropenone sensitization with weekly scalp DPC. Within the library, unique molecular identifiers were attached to each individual cDNA molecule. TCRdb processed the RACE reads anew with MiXCR; each CDR3 protein has one entry. This repertoire shows about 100,000 distinct CDR3 sequences, approximately 10% found once; its top ten account for roughly 2.2%. Trimming took off 3 bases at V and 1 base at J, with 12 bases between the two ends. CDR1 SGHTA and CDR2 FQGNSA come from the germline V gene. CDR3 length: 15 residues. The sample comes from a study of human T cells and chemical hapten exposure. Points from the study as a whole: Large CDR3 similarity clusters arose significantly more often from expanded TCRs than from controls.

This clonotype was sampled from a man aged 35 to 55 with alopecia areata. Some clones in this sample may be carry-over from other donors' samples. The chain is built from TRBV7-2 and TRBJ2-5, with D possibly TRBD1 on 5 matching bases. Sequenced here: whole blood, sampled in connection with sensitization to the hapten diphenylcyclopropenone (DPC). CDR3 nucleotides: TGTGCCAGCAGCTTGGGGCAGGGCCTCCAAGAGACCCAGTACTTC. Its translation: CASSLGQGLQETQYF.